The rows below give T cell receptor beta chains drawn from one sample of a study of preoperative IRX-2 immunotherapy in early breast cancer. The table came from immunoSEQ multiplex PCR; TCRdb's copy has only in-frame clones and leaves some out. The sample lists 34,000 or so clones, about 95% seen once, with under 6.5% in the top ten. Sampling took place from a patient treated with IRX-2 immunotherapy. The receptors were gathered from a human donor with breast cancer. CDR3s include the opening cysteine and the closing phenylalanine or tryptophan. The D gene is left open where the match is weak. Only part of the rows carry a size: once, few, many, or a class if the clone is expanded.

D | length | J | V | size | CDR3 | DNA
NA | 17 | TRBJ2-3 | TRBV9 | NA | CASSVGAERGVIDTQYF | TGTGCCAGCAGCGTGGGGGCAGAGCGGGGAGTGATAGATACGCAGTATTTT
NA | 15 | TRBJ2-2 | TRBV7-6 | few | CASSLSRVDTGELFF | TGTGCCAGCAGCTTATCGCGGGTGGACACCGGGGAGCTGTTTTTT
NA | 17 | TRBJ1-5 | TRBV5-8 | NA | CASSSRGRGRLRQPQHF | TGTGCCAGCTCCTCCCGGGGCAGGGGAAGGCTAAGGCAGCCCCAGCATTTT
TRBD2 | 15 | TRBJ2-7 | TRBV5-4 | NA | CASSGIAGANYEQYF | TGTGCCAGCAGCGGAATAGCGGGAGCAAACTACGAGCAGTACTTC
NA | 13 | TRBJ2-5 | TRBV7-8 | NA | CASSLISGETQYF | TGTGCCAGCAGCTTAATTAGTGGTGAGACCCAGTACTTC
TRBD1 | 17 | TRBJ2-1 | TRBV11-3 | NA | CASSLRTGTGGHNEQFF | TGTGCCAGCAGCTTACGTACCGGGACAGGGGGCCACAATGAGCAGTTCTTC
TRBD2 | 18 | TRBJ2-1 | TRBV30 | NA | CAWSEGGLAGGRRNEQFF | TGTGCCTGGAGTGAAGGGGGACTAGCGGGAGGGCGACGGAATGAGCAGTTCTTC
NA | 14 | TRBJ1-6 | TRBV10-3 | NA | CAISEWRDRSPLHF | TGTGCCATCAGTGAGTGGCGGGATCGATCACCCCTCCACTTT
NA | 14 | TRBJ2-7 | TRBV4-2 | NA | CASSQDQQAYEQYF | TGTGCCAGCAGCCAAGATCAGCAGGCCTACGAGCAGTACTTC
TRBD1 | 13 | TRBJ1-2 | TRBV6-4 | NA | CASSPGTGNGYTF | TGTGCCAGCAGCCCCGGGACAGGGAATGGCTACACCTTC
TRBD1 | 16 | TRBJ1-4 | TRBV5-4 | NA | CASSRSGGGTNEKLFF | TGTGCCAGCAGCCGATCAGGGGGGGGTACTAATGAAAAACTGTTTTTT
NA | 12 | TRBJ2-7 | TRBV5-1 | NA | CASSPSSYEQYF | TGCGCCAGCAGCCCCTCCTCCTACGAGCAGTACTTC
TRBD1 | 14 | TRBJ2-7 | TRBV2 | NA | CASSAGGGFYEQYF | TGTGCCAGCAGTGCAGGGGGCGGCTTCTACGAGCAGTACTTC
NA | 14 | TRBJ2-7 | TRBV9 | NA | CASSPAGAPYEQYF | TGTGCCAGCAGCCCAGCTGGGGCTCCCTACGAGCAGTACTTC
TRBD2 | 17 | TRBJ2-5 | TRBV10-3 | NA | CAISQTQGLAGGETQYF | TGTGCCATCAGTCAAACTCAAGGACTAGCGGGAGGAGAGACCCAGTACTTC
TRBD1 | 16 | TRBJ1-5 | TRBV7-2 | once | CASSFQAGQANQPQHF | TGTGCCAGCAGCTTTCAGGCGGGACAGGCGAATCAGCCCCAGCATTTT
TRBD2 | 16 | TRBJ2-2 | TRBV15 | NA | CATSREASGNTGELFF | TGTGCCACCAGCAGAGAGGCTAGCGGGAACACCGGGGAGCTGTTTTTT
TRBD2 | 19 | TRBJ2-1 | TRBV10-3 | NA | CAISVPGLAGVVRHNEQFF | TGTGCCATCAGTGTGCCGGGACTAGCGGGAGTTGTTCGGCACAATGAGCAGTTCTTC
TRBD2 | 16 | TRBJ2-3 | TRBV11-2 | NA | CASSSRLATSTDTQYF | TGTGCCAGCAGCTCCCGACTAGCGACTAGCACGGATACGCAGTATTTT
TRBD1 | 16 | TRBJ2-7 | TRBV5-4 | NA | CASSLELNRGIYEQYF | TGTGCCAGCAGCTTGGAACTGAACAGGGGTATTTACGAGCAGTACTTC
NA | 15 | TRBJ2-6 | TRBV5-8 | NA | CASGDGTSGANVLTF | TGTGCCAGCGGGGACGGCACCTCTGGGGCCAACGTCCTGACTTTC
TRBD2 | 18 | TRBJ2-2 | TRBV4-1 | NA | CASSQDKTGGPSTGELFF | TGCGCCAGCAGCCAAGATAAAACGGGAGGGCCGAGCACCGGGGAGCTGTTTTTT
NA | 12 | TRBJ2-7 | TRBV25-1 | NA | CASSASGYEQYF | TGTGCCAGCAGTGCATCAGGGTACGAGCAGTACTTC
NA | 15 | TRBJ2-1 | TRBV6-5 | NA | CASTSRAEGRNEQFF | TGTGCCAGCACGTCGAGGGCAGAAGGTAGAAATGAGCAGTTCTTC
TRBD1 | 13 | TRBJ1-2 | TRBV28 | NA | CASSFLGQGGYTF | TGTGCCAGCAGTTTCTTAGGACAGGGAGGCTACACCTTC
NA | 22 | TRBJ2-4 | TRBV5-3 | once | CARSPRTGYWTSPALAKNIQYF | TGTGCCAGAAGCCCCCGGACAGGGTATTGGACTAGCCCCGCCTTAGCCAAAAACATTCAGTACTTC
NA | 14 | TRBJ2-3 | TRBV6-5 | once | CASSYANGEDTQYF | TGTGCCAGCAGTTACGCCAACGGGGAAGATACGCAGTATTTT
NA | 17 | TRBJ1-3 | TRBV5-1 | NA | CASSSSGTKRAGNTIYF | TGCGCCAGCAGCTCGTCCGGGACAAAGAGGGCTGGAAACACCATATATTTT
NA | 11 | TRBJ1-4 | TRBV19 | NA | CATWGSEKLFF | TGTGCCACGTGGGGGTCTGAAAAACTGTTTTTT
NA | 14 | TRBJ2-4 | TRBV9 | NA | CASGVGLAKNIQYF | TGTGCCAGCGGAGTCGGGCTAGCCAAAAACATTCAGTACTTC
NA | 15 | TRBJ2-7 | TRBV10-2 | NA | CASSESGGTPYEQYF | TGCGCCAGCAGTGAGTCAGGCGGAACCCCCTACGAGCAGTACTTC
NA | 17 | TRBJ1-5 | TRBV19 | NA | CASSQYRTAYSNQPQHF | TGTGCCAGTAGTCAATACAGGACTGCTTATAGCAATCAGCCCCAGCATTTT
TRBD1 | 15 | TRBJ1-1 | TRBV6-1 | NA | CASSEAQGAYTEAFF | TGTGCCAGCAGTGAAGCGCAGGGGGCCTACACTGAAGCTTTCTTT
TRBD1 | 16 | TRBJ1-2 | TRBV7-2 | NA | CASSLAAGDSPNGYTF | TGTGCCAGCAGCTTAGCCGCGGGGGACAGCCCAAATGGCTACACCTTC
NA | 15 | TRBJ2-2 | TRBV6-5 | NA | CASSYPRTDTGELFF | TGTGCCAGCAGTTACCCGCGGACGGACACCGGGGAGCTGTTTTTT
NA | 16 | TRBJ2-2 | TRBV5-1 | NA | CASSALGPSNTGELFF | TGCGCCAGCAGCGCTCTCGGACCATCGAACACCGGGGAGCTGTTTTTT
NA | 15 | TRBJ2-7 | TRBV4-1 | NA | CASSQQTGMTNEQYF | TGCGCCAGCAGCCAACAAACAGGGATGACGAACGAGCAGTACTTC
NA | 15 | TRBJ2-7 | TRBV4-1 | NA | CASSQDLGRVWEQYF | TGCGCCAGCAGCCAAGATCTGGGACGGGTCTGGGAACAGTACTTC
NA | 14 | TRBJ2-7 | TRBV7-9 | NA | CASSPTGRYYEQYF | TGTGCCAGCAGCCCCACCGGACGCTATTACGAGCAGTACTTC
TRBD1 | 16 | TRBJ1-1 | TRBV7-8 | NA | CASIPTGVWGNTEAFF | TGTGCCAGCATCCCGACAGGGGTTTGGGGGAACACTGAAGCTTTCTTT
TRBD2 | 14 | TRBJ2-1 | TRBV29-1 | few | CSVDRLAGVTEQFF | TGCAGCGTTGACCGACTAGCGGGAGTAACTGAGCAGTTCTTC
NA | 15 | TRBJ1-4 | TRBV19 | NA | CASRSGARVNEKLFF | TGTGCCAGTAGGTCTGGGGCCAGGGTGAATGAAAAACTGTTTTTT
NA | 13 | TRBJ2-5 | TRBV18 | NA | CASSRGVEEPQYF | TGTGCCAGCTCCCGGGGAGTGGAGGAGCCCCAGTACTTC
NA | 14 | TRBJ2-7 | TRBV7-3 | NA | CASSLAGTGAGQYF | TGTGCCAGCAGCTTAGCCGGGACTGGAGCCGGGCAGTACTTC
TRBD1 | 14 | TRBJ2-2 | TRBV5-8 | NA | CASSLGQGPGELFF | TGTGCCAGCAGCTTGGGACAGGGGCCCGGGGAGCTGTTTTTT
TRBD1 | 16 | TRBJ2-2 | TRBV28 | once | CASSEQGASFTGELFF | TGTGCCAGCAGCGAGCAGGGGGCGTCTTTCACCGGGGAGCTGTTTTTT
TRBD2 | 17 | TRBJ2-1 | TRBV30 | NA | CAWSVGTSGTTYNEQFF | TGTGCCTGGAGTGTAGGGACTAGCGGGACTACCTACAATGAGCAGTTCTTC
TRBD2 | 14 | TRBJ2-1 | TRBV6-1 | NA | CATHGTSGRNEQFF | TGTGCCACCCACGGGACTAGCGGGAGAAATGAGCAGTTCTTC
NA | 13 | TRBJ1-1 | TRBV7-3 | NA | CASSLSMNTEAFF | TGTGCCAGCAGCCTTTCGATGAACACTGAAGCTTTCTTT
NA | 16 | TRBJ2-3 | TRBV19 | NA | CASSIWTGGVTDTQYF | TGTGCCAGTAGTATTTGGACCGGGGGAGTCACAGATACGCAGTATTTT
NA | 13 | TRBJ1-1 | TRBV11-3 | NA | CASSFQENTEAFF | TGTGCCAGCAGCTTTCAGGAAAACACTGAAGCTTTCTTT
TRBD1 | 13 | TRBJ2-7 | TRBV7-2 | NA | CASRAQGSHEQYF | TGTGCCAGCCGGGCACAGGGGAGTCACGAGCAGTACTTC
NA | 12 | TRBJ2-1 | TRBV9 | NA | CASADSYNEQFF | TGTGCCAGCGCGGACTCCTACAATGAGCAGTTCTTC
TRBD1 | 13 | TRBJ2-7 | TRBV5-5 | NA | CASSYGQDYEQYF | TGTGCCAGCAGCTACGGACAGGACTACGAGCAGTACTTC
NA | 15 | TRBJ1-5 | TRBV27 | NA | CASSPGTGGDQPQHF | TGTGCCAGCAGTCCCGGGACTGGGGGCGATCAGCCCCAGCATTTT